This T cell receptor (beta chain) was recorded in a study of T cell responses to AZD1222 COVID-19 vaccine. Trimming removed 2 bases from V and 4 bases from J, with 12 bases in between. Per the germline V gene, CDR1 is KGHSH and CDR2 is LQKENI. The CDR3 runs to 14 residues. Sequencing was performed with immunoSEQ multiplex PCR; in TCRdb, only in-frame clones are kept and a portion is missing. The data show about 85,000 clones, roughly 90% seen once. The gene calls are TRBV18 and TRBJ2-7; D could derive from TRBD1 or TRBD2 (5 bases each). Material: peripheral blood, obtained on day 0 of AZD1222 vaccination. This clonotype was obtained from an adult in good health. Here the CDR3 reads CASSPGGSRYEQYF. For the CDR3, the DNA is TGTGCCAGCTCACCAGGGGGAAGTAGATACGAGCAGTACTTC. The full variable domain, in which reference TRBV18 and TRBJ2-7 provide the parts outside the CDR3, is NAGVMQNPRHLVRRRGQEARLRCSPMKGHSHVYWYRQLPEEGLKFMVYLQKENIIDESGMPKERFSAEFPKEGPSILRIQQVVRGDSAAYFCASSPGGSRYEQYFGPGTRLTVT.